Below, one TCR beta chain is given with its context. It lacks a known antigen. No base-level quality is on record; no much larger clone is a single base apart. Taken from cysteine to phenylalanine, the CDR3 has 17 residues. The kept DNA is CDR3 alone, 51 bases in frame from the first base. Trimming at the junction amounts to 3 bases on V and 0 bases on J, and the germline ends lie 12 bases apart. From the germline V gene, CDR1 is MNHNS and CDR2 is SASEGT. The immunoSEQ Assay, a bias-controlled multiplex PCR, was used to amplify TCRbeta CDR3 regions from genomic DNA. The original methods were these. The number of nucleated cells in each sample was estimated from the amplification of reference gene primers within the assay. To quantify the absolute abundance of each unique TCRbeta CDR3 rearrangement, sequence reads were collapsed and filtered. For each sample, productive Simpson clonality was calculated as the square root of Simpson's diversity index over productive rearrangements. The table was pulled from immuneACCESS by TCRdb, which kept in-frame rearrangements only. Such tables lose some clones; where checked, under half of the loss comes from unresolved V genes, and the rest has no known cause. V, J and clone size are those of that table, while D and trimming were read from the DNA. The sample table lists about 160,000 clones, around 82% of them with a count of one. The ten largest account for around 14% of the sample.

The collaborating institutions used their own protocols to collect whole blood in K2EDTA tubes. For TCRbeta analysis, collaborators shipped samples in one of three forms: frozen whole blood, isolated PBMCs, or DNA extracted from either of those sample types. This specimen belongs to a study of blood T cell repertoires in COVID-19 (dated by TCRdb to about 2020). For context, the study as a whole: Samples covering the acute and convalescent phases of COVID-19 were provided by collaborators in the United States, Italy and Spain. The material from the prospective study consisted of cDNA or gDNA derived from T cells, B-cell-depleted T cells, or PBMCs. HLA class I and class II types, where available, came from metadata supplied by the sample provider rather than from assay-based typing. The samples were drawn from the first 160 participants of the ongoing ImmuneRACE study and from 950 to 1,500 subjects provided by 6 global collaborators. The repertoires were released in a freely available public database intended as a resource for research on the immune response to SARS-CoV-2. The sample metadata nearly always contained a de-identified subject ID, COVID-19 status, age in years and sex. Deeply sampled blood TCRbeta repertoires from subjects exposed to, actively infected with, or recovered from COVID-19 were included in the dataset. The paper's findings and limits, for the study overall: The quantity of clinical and demographic metadata differed by source and by participant and was supplied without curation.

The V gene is TRBV6-1 and the J gene is TRBJ1-6, with TRBD1 tentatively as D gene (5 bases match). The clonotype was recovered from a man in his late teens or twenties with active or convalescent COVID-19. Sequencing was done on a sample of peripheral blood. The CDR3 corresponds to CASSDRAGRSYNSPLHF. The nucleotides are TGTGCCAGCAGTGATAGGGCAGGGCGCTCCTATAATTCACCCCTCCACTTT.